The 10 T cell receptor beta chains below were found in one sample sequenced in a study of cytomegalovirus exposure and HLA in healthy donors. 13 Jbeta primers and 60 Vbeta primers were used for the PCR. Measured with immunoSEQ multiplex PCR; TCRdb has only the in-frame clones, and not every one. The sample lists approximately 130,000 clones, about three quarters occurring once. The sequenced sample consisted of PBMCs. These receptors all stem from a woman aged 40 to 50 in good health and CMV-seronegative.

The rearrangement links TRBV5-6 to TRBJ1-1; D possibly corresponds to TRBD1 (6 bases). CDR1 and CDR2 from the germline V gene are SGHDT and YYEEEE. The CDR3 loop spans 12 amino acids. Trimming took 2 bases from V and 5 from J, leaving 7 bases between them. The CDR3 sequence: CASSLDRTEAFF. The DNA of the CDR3 is TGTGCCAGCAGCTTAGACAGGACTGAAGCTTTCTTT.

The V call is TRBV29-1, the J call TRBJ1-1; D unclear. This CDR3 has 13 amino acids. CDR1 SQVTM and CDR2 ANQGSEA come from the germline V gene. The V gene lost 7 bases and the J gene lost 5 bases, with 17 bases spanning the gap. DNA of the CDR3: TGCAGCGGGGGAGTTGGTAGAGGAACTGAAGCTTTCTTT. It translates to CSGGVGRGTEAFF.

This sequence joins TRBV5-4 and TRBJ2-7; TRBD2 aligns across 7 bases. The CDR3 runs to 14 residues. Germline V gene lookup returns CDR1 SGHNT and CDR2 YYREEE (reference sequence). J gave up 3 bases and V 3 bases, and 6 bases lay outside the gene matches. The CDR3 here is CASSSAGSYYEQYF. The CDR3 nucleotides read TGTGCCAGCAGCTCAGCGGGATCCTACTACGAGCAGTACTTC.

This sequence joins TRBV4-1 and TRBJ1-2; the match to TRBD1 covers 7 bases. Trimming removed 7 bases from V and 5 bases from J; junction bases left unmatched: 4. CDR1 is MGHRA, CDR2 YSYEKL, per germline. The length of the CDR3 is 12 residues. CDR3 in DNA: TGCGCCAGCACCCAGGGGGGTTATGGCTACACCTTC. It encodes CASTQGGYGYTF.

This clone was observed a handful of times. The chain links TRBV15 to TRBJ1-2; D uncertain. This CDR3 has 13 residues. V was pared by 3 bases and J by 0 bases, with 5 bases between. The germline V gene encodes CDR1 LNHNV and CDR2 YYDKDF (reference sequence). CDR3 loop: CATSSGANYGYTF. In DNA form, the CDR3 reads TGTGCCACCAGCAGCGGAGCTAACTATGGCTACACCTTC.

The CDR3 sequence: CASSSSSEDRPYEQYF. CDR3 nucleotide sequence: TGTGCCAGCAGTTCGAGTTCGGAAGACAGACCCTACGAGCAGTACTTC. V is TRBV28 and J is TRBJ2-5, with D possibly being TRBD1 (5 bases). The J call may not be correct, given that the DNA end is closer to TRBJ2-7. CDR3 size: 16 residues. Germline CDR1 MDHEN, CDR2 SYDVKM.

The chain uses TRBV19 and TRBJ2-7, with D perhaps TRBD2 (6 bases). V was shortened by 4 bases and J by 3 bases, with 31 bases between the two germline ends. The CDR3 runs to 20 residues. Germline V gene data show CDR1 as LNHDA and CDR2 as SQIVND (reference sequence). In DNA, the CDR3 is TGTGCCAGTAGTAATATTAGGAGGGAGGCGCCCAGCCCCAACAACTACGAGCAGTACTTC. Protein: CASSNIRREAPSPNNYEQYF.

This clone was observed once. A read error may account for a junction end that differs from germline. Other nucleotide sequences in the sample specify the same CDR3. The gene calls are TRBV7-8 and TRBJ2-1, with D possibly matching TRBD2 (6 bases). Germline V gene data show CDR1 as SGHVS and CDR2 as FQNEAQ. The CDR3 loop spans 15 amino acids. The CDR3 is CASSLGGTTYNEQFF. CDR3 in DNA: TGTGCCAGCAGCTTGGGCGGGACGACCTATAATGAGCAGTTCTTC.

The chain is built from TRBV5-6 and TRBJ2-1; 11 bases map to TRBD2. Germline V CDR1 and CDR2: SGHDT, YYEEEE. This CDR3 is 13 amino acids long. The trim removed 0 bases at V and 14 bases at J, leaving 4 bases unmatched. The CDR3 spells CASSLGVAGGKFF. In nucleotides, the CDR3 is TGTGCCAGCAGCTTGGGGGTAGCGGGGGGGAAGTTCTTC.

This clone is a singleton in its sample. The genes are TRBV27 and TRBJ1-1; D gene unclear. This CDR3 has 14 amino acids. Germline V gene data show CDR1 as MNHEY and CDR2 as SMNVEV (reference sequence). Trimming took off 3 bases at V and 1 base at J, with 9 bases between the two ends. The CDR3 region has the DNA TGTGCCAGCAGTTTCCTTGGGAGGAACACTGAAGCTTTCTTT. It translates to CASSFLGRNTEAFF.